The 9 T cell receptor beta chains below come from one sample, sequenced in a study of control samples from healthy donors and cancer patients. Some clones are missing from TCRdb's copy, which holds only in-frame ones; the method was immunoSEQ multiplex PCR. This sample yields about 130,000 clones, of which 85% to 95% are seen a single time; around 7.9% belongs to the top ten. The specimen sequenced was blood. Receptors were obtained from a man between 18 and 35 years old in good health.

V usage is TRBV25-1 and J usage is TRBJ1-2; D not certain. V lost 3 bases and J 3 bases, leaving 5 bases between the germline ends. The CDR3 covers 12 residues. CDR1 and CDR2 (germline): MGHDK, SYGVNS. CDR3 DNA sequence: TGTGCCAGCAGTGAGGGGTACTATGGCTACACCTTC. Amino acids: CASSEGYYGYTF.

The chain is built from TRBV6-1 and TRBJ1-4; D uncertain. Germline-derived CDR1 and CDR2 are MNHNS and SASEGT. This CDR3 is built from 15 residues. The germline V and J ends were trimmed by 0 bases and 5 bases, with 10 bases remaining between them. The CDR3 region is CASSEAPGSNEKLFF. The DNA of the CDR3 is TGTGCCAGCAGTGAAGCCCCAGGTTCAAATGAAAAACTGTTTTTT.

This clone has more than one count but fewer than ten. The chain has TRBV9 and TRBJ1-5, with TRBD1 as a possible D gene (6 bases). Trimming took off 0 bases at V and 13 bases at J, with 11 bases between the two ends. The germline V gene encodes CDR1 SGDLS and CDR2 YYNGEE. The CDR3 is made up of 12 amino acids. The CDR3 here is CASSVEGGLQHF. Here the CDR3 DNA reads TGTGCCAGCAGCGTAGAAGGGGGGCTACAGCATTTT.

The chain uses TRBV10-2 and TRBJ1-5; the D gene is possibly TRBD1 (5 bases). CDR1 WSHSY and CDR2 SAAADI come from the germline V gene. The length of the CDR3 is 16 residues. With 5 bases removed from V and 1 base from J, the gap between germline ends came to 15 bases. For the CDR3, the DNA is TGCGCCAGCAGTAGCGTTCGGACACTCAGCAATCAGCCCCAGCATTTT. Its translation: CASSSVRTLSNQPQHF.

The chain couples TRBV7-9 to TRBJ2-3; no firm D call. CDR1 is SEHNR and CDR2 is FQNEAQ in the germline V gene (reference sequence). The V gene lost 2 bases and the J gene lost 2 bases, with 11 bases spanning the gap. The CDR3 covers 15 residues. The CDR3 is CASSLLYKVTDTQYF. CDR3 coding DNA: TGTGCCAGCAGCTTATTGTACAAGGTCACAGATACGCAGTATTTT.

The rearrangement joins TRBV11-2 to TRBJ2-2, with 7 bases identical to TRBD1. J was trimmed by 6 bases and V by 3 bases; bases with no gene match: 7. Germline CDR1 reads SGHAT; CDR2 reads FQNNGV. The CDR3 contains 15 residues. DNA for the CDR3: TGTGCCAGCAGCTTGATACAGGGGTGGGCCGGGGAGCTGTTTTTT. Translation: CASSLIQGWAGELFF.

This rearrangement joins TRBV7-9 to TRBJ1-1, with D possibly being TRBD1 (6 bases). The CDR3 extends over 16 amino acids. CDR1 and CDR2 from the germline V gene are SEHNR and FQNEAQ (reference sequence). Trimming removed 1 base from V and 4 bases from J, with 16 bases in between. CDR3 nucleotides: TGTGCCAGCAGCTTAGGGGACACGGAAGGATTCACTGAAGCTTTCTTT. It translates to CASSLGDTEGFTEAFF.

CDR3 residues: CATRSYSYGYTF. The CDR3 region has the DNA TGTGCCACCCGATCTTACTCCTATGGCTACACCTTC. The gene calls are TRBV15 and TRBJ1-2; D is uncertain. This CDR3 has 12 amino acids. V was shortened by 8 bases and J by 4 bases, with 11 bases between the two germline ends. Germline lookup yields CDR1 LNHNV and CDR2 YYDKDF (reference sequence).

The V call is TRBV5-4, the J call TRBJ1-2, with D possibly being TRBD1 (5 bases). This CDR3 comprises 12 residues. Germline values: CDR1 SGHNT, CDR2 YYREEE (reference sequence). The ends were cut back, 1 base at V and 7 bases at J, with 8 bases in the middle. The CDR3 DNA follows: TGTGCCAGCAGCTTGTACAGGTCTGGCTACACCTTC. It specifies CASSLYRSGYTF.